The clone carrying this T cell receptor beta chain was detected once. Its specificity is not known. PCR amplification relied on 60 Vbeta primers (plus 13 Jbeta primers). Assay used: immunoSEQ multiplex PCR; TCRdb lists only in-frame clones, some missing. This table holds 150,000 to 200,000 clones, roughly 80% found once. The source of the sample is a study of cytomegalovirus exposure and HLA in healthy donors. About the research overall: Earlier, fewer than 130 million unique TCR beta sequences were recovered from some 200 million T cells by an analysis.

Germline-derived CDR1 and CDR2 are SEHNR and FQNEAQ (reference sequence). The CDR3 contains 11 residues. Findings and limits, study-wide: Under in vitro conditions, a few CMV-associated chains were confirmed as specific for CMV antigens. Productive rates of about 87% or about 30% were seen for most TCR beta V segments in an earlier analysis. The study reported that TCR beta sequences accurately predicted HLA-A and HLA-B alleles in most subjects.

The V and J genes are TRBV7-9 and TRBJ2-5; 7 bases line up with TRBD1. The J call may be mistaken, given a closer DNA end match to TRBJ2-7. The material sequenced was PBMCs. This TCR was sampled from a woman aged 45-60 years in good health and CMV-seronegative. The chain's CDR3 is CASTTGFEQYF. In DNA, the CDR3 is TGTGCCAGCACGACAGGGTTCGAGCAGTACTTC.